The 13 T cell receptor beta chains below were found in one sample sequenced in a study of OX40 agonist ivuxolimab in advanced cancers. The receptor library was made with the immunoSEQ multiplex PCR assay. Sourced from immuneACCESS, this table was stored by TCRdb with only in-frame sequences that have V and J called. A share of the clones is absent; for the studies checked, an unresolved V gene accounts for under half, and the remainder has no known explanation. The sample contains tens of thousands of clones, around four fifths of them found a single time. Over 2.5% of the sample is in the top ten clones. The material sequenced was CD4+ or CD8+ T cells sorted from blood, taken in a trial of the OX40 agonist ivuxolimab. These receptors came from an adult with an advanced solid tumor such as melanoma, head and neck, liver or kidney cancer.

The gene calls are TRBV7-6 and TRBJ2-5; no firm D call. Deletions cut 2 bases from V and 2 bases from J, with 9 bases between. CDR3 length: 14 amino acids. Germline CDR1 and CDR2: SGHVS and FNYEAQ. The CDR3 DNA follows: TGTGCCAGCAGCTTAAAGTCAGCGCAAGAGACCCAGTACTTC. Translating it yields CASSLKSAQETQYF.

The V gene is TRBV5-1, the J gene TRBJ2-5; the D is unclear. Germline V gene data show CDR1 as SGHRS and CDR2 as YFSETQ. The V end lost 2 bases, the J end lost 1 base, and 6 bases lay between the germline ends. This CDR3 comprises 13 residues. The CDR3 DNA reads TGCGCCAGCAGCTTAGGCTTCCAAGAGACCCAGTACTTC. It translates to CASSLGFQETQYF.

The V gene is TRBV7-2, the J gene TRBJ2-3; D is possibly TRBD1 (5 bases). Germline CDR1 reads SGHTA; CDR2 reads FQGNSA. Trimming stripped 4 bases from V and 2 bases from J, with 10 bases between. This CDR3 contains 14 residues. The CDR3 bases are TGTGCCAGCAGCTCCAGGGTTGACACAGATACGCAGTATTTT. It specifies CASSSRVDTDTQYF.

The DNA of the CDR3 is TGTGCCAGCAGCCAAGATTACACCGGGGAGCTGTTTTTT. As protein: CASSQDYTGELFF. This chain links TRBV5-4 with TRBJ2-2; no clear D. This CDR3 has 13 amino acids. Trimming shortened V by 4 bases and J by 3 bases, and 7 bases separated the two germline ends. CDR1 SGHNT and CDR2 YYREEE come from the germline V gene (reference sequence).

Comment on this clone: The sample holds other DNA sequences that translate to the same CDR3. The chain uses TRBV2 and TRBJ1-5; TRBD1 matches at 7 bases. J was trimmed by 5 bases and V by 4 bases; bases with no gene match: 2. The CDR3 is 13 amino acids. Germline V gives CDR1 SNHLY, CDR2 FYNNEI. This CDR3 is CASSGQGYQPQHF. In DNA, the CDR3 is TGTGCCAGCAGTGGACAGGGCTATCAGCCCCAGCATTTT.

J is TRBJ2-7 and V is TRBV10-1; 11 bases match TRBD2. The germline CDR1 and CDR2 sequences are WNHNN and SYGVQD (reference sequence). V gave up 3 bases and J gave up 6 bases; unmatched junction bases: 7. The CDR3 consists of 15 residues. The CDR3 protein is CASSESSGRLGEQYF. CDR3 in DNA: TGCGCCAGCAGTGAATCTAGCGGGAGGCTAGGCGAGCAGTACTTC.

The rearrangement joins TRBV7-9 to TRBJ2-5, with a weak D call TRBD1 (5 bases). Looked up from germline, CDR1 is SEHNR and CDR2 is FQNEAQ (reference sequence). Trimming took off 0 bases at V and 5 bases at J, with 10 bases between the two ends. The CDR3 sequence is 14 residues long. The CDR3 sequence: CASSLAAGRETQYF. DNA for the CDR3: TGTGCCAGCAGCTTAGCCGCAGGGCGGGAGACCCAGTACTTC.

The chain uses TRBV5-1 and TRBJ2-7, with no clear D. Trimming shortened V by 4 bases and J by 0 bases, and 11 bases separated the two germline ends. This CDR3 comprises 14 residues. CDR1 is SGHRS, CDR2 YFSETQ, per germline. In DNA, the CDR3 is TGCGCCAGCAGCCCCCAGACGAGCTCCTACGAGCAGTACTTC. Its protein is CASSPQTSSYEQYF.

Points on this clone: A read error may produce the germline difference seen at one junction end. The J gene is TRBJ1-1, the V gene TRBV9; no clear D gene. Per the germline V gene, CDR1 is SGDLS and CDR2 is YYNGEE. This CDR3 region has 14 residues. The DNA for the CDR3 is TGTGCCAGCAGCATCTTGACGGAGAACGCTGAAGCTTTCTTT. This translates into CASSILTENAEAFF.

The CDR3 DNA reads as TGTGCCAGCAGTTACCCCAAGGGATCCTCTGGAAACACCATATATTTT. This codes for CASSYPKGSSGNTIYF. The chain employs TRBV6-5 and TRBJ1-3; D gene unclear. This CDR3 is built from 16 residues. CDR1 and CDR2 from the germline V gene are MNHEY and SVGAGI. V was pared by 2 bases and J by 0 bases, with 11 bases between.

V gene TRBV29-1 combines with J gene TRBJ1-5; no clear D gene. The CDR3 is 13 residues long. Germline V gene sequence: CDR1 SQVTM, CDR2 ANQGSEA. The V end was cut by 7 bases, the J end by 3 bases, with 13 bases between. The CDR3 loop reads CSAQKGFNQPQHF. CDR3 DNA: TGCAGCGCCCAGAAGGGCTTCAATCAGCCCCAGCATTTT.

The chain is built from TRBV15 and TRBJ2-7, with D tentatively TRBD1 or TRBD2 (5 bases each). This CDR3 comprises 14 residues. V was pared by 0 bases and J by 5 bases, with 11 bases between. Looked up from germline, CDR1 is LNHNV and CDR2 is YYDKDF (reference sequence). The CDR3 sequence is CATSREGEVNEQYF. Here the CDR3 DNA reads TGTGCCACCAGCAGAGAGGGGGAAGTGAACGAGCAGTACTTC.

The V call is TRBV4-1, the J call TRBJ1-1; D remains ambiguous. V gave up 4 bases and J gave up 7 bases, with 16 bases separating them. The germline CDR1 and CDR2 sequences are MGHRA and YSYEKL. CDR3 size: 14 residues. This CDR3 reads CASSLIETADEAFF. The CDR3 DNA follows: TGCGCCAGCAGCCTGATAGAAACGGCAGATGAAGCTTTCTTT.